The table lists the clone carrying this T cell receptor beta chain with a few counts. The antigen remains unidentified. The germline V gene encodes CDR1 SGHRS and CDR2 YFSETQ. V was clipped by 3 bases and J by 6 bases; unmatched bases: 8. The CDR3 length is 15 residues. The diagnoses drew upon clinical symptoms, serum thyroxine and TRAb, thyroid ultrasound and orbital computed tomography. RNA transcripts served as the template for amplifying TCR beta CDR3 regions. An initial round of RT-PCR targeting the TCR CDR3 relied on the HTBI primer set. TCRdb reprocessed the multiplex PCR reads via MiXCR and lists one record per CDR3 protein. The sample consists of some 490,000 distinct CDR3 sequences, about 20% of them appearing once. This sample stems from a study of T cells in Graves' hyperthyroidism and ophthalmopathy. Study-level information: Before any treatment, at initial diagnosis, peripheral blood was collected. Study-level results: Ophthalmopathy was predicted by the model a median of roughly 6.6 months ahead of onset. Most clonotypes expanded in the thyroid (above 0.001) were also present in blood.

V gene TRBV5-1 combines with J gene TRBJ2-5; TRBD1 matches 10 bases. The sequenced sample consisted of blood. This receptor was obtained from a woman in her sixties or seventies with Graves' ophthalmopathy. The CDR3 sequence is CASSSGTGVLKTQYF. CDR3 nucleotide sequence: TGCGCCAGCAGCTCCGGGACAGGGGTTCTGAAGACCCAGTACTTC. Full variable domain (rest looked up from reference TRBV5-1 and TRBJ2-5): KAGVTQTPRYLIKTRGQQVTLSCSPISGHRSVSWYQQTPGQGLQFLFEYFSETQRNKGNFPGRFSGRQFSNSRSEMNVSTLELGDSALYLCASSSGTGVLKTQYFGPGTRLLVL.